Included here is one T cell receptor beta chain sequence, with context. Antigen: not known. A roughly 2.5 ml blood sample was drawn per donor. This CDR3 has 16 residues. Germline V gene data show CDR1 as SGHDN and CDR2 as FVKESK. Researchers used template switching to add UMIs featuring a 6-nucleotide sample barcode. TCRdb reanalyzed the 5' RACE reads, giving one entry per CDR3 protein sequence and no DNA. The repertoire table contains about 300,000 distinct CDR3 sequences. The source of the sample is a study of monozygotic twins with inflammatory bowel disease. General study findings and limits: The results supported no single strong signal or clonotype associated with IBD.

The TCR comes from a human donor with ulcerative colitis or Crohn's disease, or a healthy co-twin of an affected twin (not recorded which). The chain combines TRBV14 with TRBJ2-7; TCRdb's D call of TRBD2 is untestable without DNA. Material for sequencing was blood. The CDR3 is CASSHSKGQPLYEQYF.